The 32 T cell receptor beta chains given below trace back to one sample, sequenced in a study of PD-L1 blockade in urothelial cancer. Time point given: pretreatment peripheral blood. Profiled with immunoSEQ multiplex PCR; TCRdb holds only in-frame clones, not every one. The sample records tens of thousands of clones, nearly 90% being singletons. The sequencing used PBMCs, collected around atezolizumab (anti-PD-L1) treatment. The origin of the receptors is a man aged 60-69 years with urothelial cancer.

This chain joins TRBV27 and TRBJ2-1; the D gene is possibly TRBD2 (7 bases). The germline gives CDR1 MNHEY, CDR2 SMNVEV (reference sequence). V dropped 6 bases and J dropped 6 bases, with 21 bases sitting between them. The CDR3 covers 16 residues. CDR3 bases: TGTGCCAGCAGCAGAACCGGCTTTGCGGGGGCCAATGAGCAGTTCTTC. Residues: CASSRTGFAGANEQFF.

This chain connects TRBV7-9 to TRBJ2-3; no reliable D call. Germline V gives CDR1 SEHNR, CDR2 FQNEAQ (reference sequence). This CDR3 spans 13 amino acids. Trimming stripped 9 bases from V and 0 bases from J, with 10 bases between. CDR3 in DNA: TGTGCCAGTCGGCTAGTGAGCACAGATACGCAGTATTTT. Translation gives CASRLVSTDTQYF.

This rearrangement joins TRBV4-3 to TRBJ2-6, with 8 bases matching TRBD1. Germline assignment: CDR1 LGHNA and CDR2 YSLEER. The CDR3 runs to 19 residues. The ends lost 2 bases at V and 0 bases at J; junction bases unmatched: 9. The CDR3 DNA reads TGCGCCAGCAGCCAACAAGATACAGGGGGAGCCTCTGGGGCCAACGTCCTGACTTTC. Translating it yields CASSQQDTGGASGANVLTF.

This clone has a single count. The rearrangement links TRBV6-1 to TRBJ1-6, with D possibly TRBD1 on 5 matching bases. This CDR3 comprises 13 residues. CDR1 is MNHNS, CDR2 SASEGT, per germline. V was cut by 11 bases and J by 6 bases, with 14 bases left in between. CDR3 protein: CAARDSVNSPLHF. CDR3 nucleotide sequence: TGTGCCGCGAGGGACTCCGTTAATTCACCCCTCCACTTT.

The CDR3 DNA reads as TGTGCCAGCAGCTTAGGGGCTAGCGGGTACAATGAGCAGTTCTTC. It is translated as CASSLGASGYNEQFF. The V and J genes are TRBV7-9 and TRBJ2-1; 8 bases match TRBD2. This CDR3 has 15 residues. CDR1 is SEHNR, CDR2 FQNEAQ, per germline (reference sequence). The trim removed 1 base at V and 4 bases at J, leaving 3 bases unmatched.

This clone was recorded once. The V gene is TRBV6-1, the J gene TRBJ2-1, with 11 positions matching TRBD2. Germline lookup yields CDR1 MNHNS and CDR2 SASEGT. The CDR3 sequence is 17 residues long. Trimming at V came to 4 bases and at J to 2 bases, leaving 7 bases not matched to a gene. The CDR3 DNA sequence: TGTGCCAGCAGTGGGACTTCTAGCGGGAGGCCCTACAATGAGCAGTTCTTC. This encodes CASSGTSSGRPYNEQFF.

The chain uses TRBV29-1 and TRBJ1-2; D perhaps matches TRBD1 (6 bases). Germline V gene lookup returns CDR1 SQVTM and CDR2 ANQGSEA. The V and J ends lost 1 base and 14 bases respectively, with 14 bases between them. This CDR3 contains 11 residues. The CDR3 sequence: CSVEATGTPTF. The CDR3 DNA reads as TGCAGCGTTGAAGCCACCGGGACACCAACCTTC.

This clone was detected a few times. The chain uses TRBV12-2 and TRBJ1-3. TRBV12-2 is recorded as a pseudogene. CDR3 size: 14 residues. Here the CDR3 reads CASRLPYLGNTIYF. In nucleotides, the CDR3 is TGTGCAAGTCGCTTACCCTATTTGGGAAACACCATATATTTT.

Written as DNA, the CDR3 is TGTGCCAGCAGCCAAGATATAGGCAGACAACATACGAAGCAGTACTTC. This sequence encodes CASSQDIGRQHTKQYF. The gene calls are TRBV5-8 and TRBJ2-7; D is unresolved. Trimming shortened V by 4 bases and J by 8 bases, and 25 bases separated the two germline ends. Per the germline V gene, CDR1 is SGHTS and CDR2 is YDEGEE. CDR3 length: 16 residues.

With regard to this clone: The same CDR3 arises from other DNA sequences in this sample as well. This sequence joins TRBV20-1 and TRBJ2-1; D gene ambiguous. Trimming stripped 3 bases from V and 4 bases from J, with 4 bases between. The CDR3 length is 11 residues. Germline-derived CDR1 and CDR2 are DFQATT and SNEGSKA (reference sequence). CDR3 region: CSASGYNEQFF. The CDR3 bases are TGCAGTGCTAGCGGTTACAATGAGCAGTTCTTC.

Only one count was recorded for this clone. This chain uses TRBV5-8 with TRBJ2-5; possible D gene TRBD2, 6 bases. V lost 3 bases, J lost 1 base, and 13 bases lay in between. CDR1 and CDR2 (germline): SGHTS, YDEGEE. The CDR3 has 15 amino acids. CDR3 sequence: CASSWRSGVQETQYF. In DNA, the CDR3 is TGTGCCAGCAGCTGGCGCTCGGGGGTCCAAGAGACCCAGTACTTC.

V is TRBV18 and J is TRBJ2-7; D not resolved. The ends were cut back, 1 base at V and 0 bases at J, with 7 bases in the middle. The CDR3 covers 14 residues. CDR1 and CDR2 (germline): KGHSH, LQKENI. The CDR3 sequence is CASSPLDTSYEQYF. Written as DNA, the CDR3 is TGTGCCAGCTCACCACTTGACACCTCCTACGAGCAGTACTTC.

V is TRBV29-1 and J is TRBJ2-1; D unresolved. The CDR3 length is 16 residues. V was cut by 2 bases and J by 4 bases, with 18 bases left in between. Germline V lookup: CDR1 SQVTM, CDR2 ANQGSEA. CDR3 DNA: TGCAGCGTTGAAAAAGGAAGCTCGAGGAATTACAATGAGCAGTTCTTC. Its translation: CSVEKGSSRNYNEQFF.

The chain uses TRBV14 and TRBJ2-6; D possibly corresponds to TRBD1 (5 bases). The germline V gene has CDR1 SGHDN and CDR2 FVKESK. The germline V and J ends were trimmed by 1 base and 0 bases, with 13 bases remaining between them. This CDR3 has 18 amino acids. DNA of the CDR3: TGTGCCAGCAGCCAAGGATTCAGGGTCGACTCTGGGGCCAACGTCCTGACTTTC. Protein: CASSQGFRVDSGANVLTF.

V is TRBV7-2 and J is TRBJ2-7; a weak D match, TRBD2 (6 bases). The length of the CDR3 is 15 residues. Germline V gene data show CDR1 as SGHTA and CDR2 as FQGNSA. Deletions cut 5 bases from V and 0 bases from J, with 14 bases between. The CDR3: CASSREGGNSYEQYF. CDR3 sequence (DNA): TGTGCCAGCAGCCGAGAGGGCGGGAACTCCTACGAGCAGTACTTC. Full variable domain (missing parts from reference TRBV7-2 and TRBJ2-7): GAGVSQSPSNKVTEKGKDVELRCDPISGHTALYWYRQSLGQGLEFLIYFQGNSAPDKSGLPSDRFSAERTGGSVSTLTIQRTQQEDSAVYLCASSREGGNSYEQYFGPGTRLTVT.

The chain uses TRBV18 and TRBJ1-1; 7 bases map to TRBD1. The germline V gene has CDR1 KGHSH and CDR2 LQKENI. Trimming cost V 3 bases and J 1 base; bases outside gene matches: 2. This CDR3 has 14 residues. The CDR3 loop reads CASSPGTENTEAFF. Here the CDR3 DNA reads TGTGCCAGCTCACCCGGGACAGAGAACACTGAAGCTTTCTTT. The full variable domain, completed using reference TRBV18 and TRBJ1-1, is NAGVMQNPRHLVRRRGQEARLRCSPMKGHSHVYWYRQLPEEGLKFMVYLQKENIIDESGMPKERFSAEFPKEGPSILRIQQVVRGDSAAYFCASSPGTENTEAFFGQGTRLTVV.

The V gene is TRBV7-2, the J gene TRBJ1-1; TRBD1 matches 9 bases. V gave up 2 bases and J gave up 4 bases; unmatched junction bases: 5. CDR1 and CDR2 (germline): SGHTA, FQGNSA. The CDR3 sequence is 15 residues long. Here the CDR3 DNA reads TGTGCCAGCAGCTTAACAGGGGGCGCTTCCACTGAAGCTTTCTTT. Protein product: CASSLTGGASTEAFF.

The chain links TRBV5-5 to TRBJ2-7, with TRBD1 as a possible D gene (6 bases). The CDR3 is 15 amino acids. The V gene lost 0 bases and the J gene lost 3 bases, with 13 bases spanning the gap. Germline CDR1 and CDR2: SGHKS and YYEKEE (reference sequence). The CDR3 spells CASSLEWTVFYEQYF. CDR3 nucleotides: TGTGCCAGCAGCTTGGAGTGGACAGTCTTCTACGAGCAGTACTTC.

CDR3 bases: TGTGCCAGCAGCTTGCAGGGTGGGATGAACACTGAAGCTTTCTTT. The encoded protein is CASSLQGGMNTEAFF. This sequence joins TRBV5-4 and TRBJ1-1; D might be TRBD1 (5 bases). The CDR3 loop spans 15 amino acids. With 1 base removed from V and 0 bases from J, the gap between germline ends came to 10 bases. The germline V gene has CDR1 SGHNT and CDR2 YYREEE (reference sequence).

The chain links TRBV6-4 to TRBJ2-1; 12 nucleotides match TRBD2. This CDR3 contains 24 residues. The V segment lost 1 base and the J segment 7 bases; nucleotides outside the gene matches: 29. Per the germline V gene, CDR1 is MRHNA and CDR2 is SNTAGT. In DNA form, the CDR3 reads TGTGCCAGCAGTGACTGGGGGACAGGGAGATGGATAGAGGGATCTCTAGCGGGGGGGAATGAGCAGTTCTTC. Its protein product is CASSDWGTGRWIEGSLAGGNEQFF.

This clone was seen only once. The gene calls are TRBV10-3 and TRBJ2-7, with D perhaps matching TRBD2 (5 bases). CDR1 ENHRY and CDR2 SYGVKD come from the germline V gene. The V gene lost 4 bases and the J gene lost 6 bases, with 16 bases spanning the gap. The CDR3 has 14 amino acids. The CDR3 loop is CAISGAAATGEQYF. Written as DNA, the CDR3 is TGTGCCATCAGTGGAGCAGCGGCTACGGGCGAGCAGTACTTC.

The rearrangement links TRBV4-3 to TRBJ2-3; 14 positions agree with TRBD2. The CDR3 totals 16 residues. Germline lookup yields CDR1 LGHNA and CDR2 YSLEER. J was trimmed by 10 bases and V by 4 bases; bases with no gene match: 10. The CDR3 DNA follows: TGCGCCAGCAGCCCGCAAACCGGGACTAGCGGGGGTTCGCAGTATTTT. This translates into CASSPQTGTSGGSQYF.

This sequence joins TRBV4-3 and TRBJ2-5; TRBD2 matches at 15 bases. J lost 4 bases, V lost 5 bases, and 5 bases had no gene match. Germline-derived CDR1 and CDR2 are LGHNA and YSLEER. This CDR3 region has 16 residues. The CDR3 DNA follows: TGCGCCAGCAGCAAGGGACTAGCGGGAGGAACAGAGACCCAGTACTTC. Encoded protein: CASSKGLAGGTETQYF.

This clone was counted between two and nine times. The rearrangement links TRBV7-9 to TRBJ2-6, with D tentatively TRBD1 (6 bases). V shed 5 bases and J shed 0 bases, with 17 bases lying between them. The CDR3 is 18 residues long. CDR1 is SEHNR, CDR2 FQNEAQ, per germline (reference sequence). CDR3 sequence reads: CASSPQQGIASGANVLTF. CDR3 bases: TGTGCCAGCAGCCCCCAACAGGGAATCGCCTCTGGGGCCAACGTCCTGACTTTC.

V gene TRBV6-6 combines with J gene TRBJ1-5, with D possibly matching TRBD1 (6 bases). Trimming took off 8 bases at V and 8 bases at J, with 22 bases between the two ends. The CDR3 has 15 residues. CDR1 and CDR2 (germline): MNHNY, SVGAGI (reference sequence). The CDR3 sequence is CASGGAGGALEPQHF. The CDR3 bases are TGTGCCAGCGGAGGGGCGGGGGGGGCTCTGGAGCCCCAGCATTTT.

The CDR3 sequence: CASSLGTNYGYTF. In DNA form, the CDR3 reads TGTGCCAGTAGTCTCGGGACTAACTATGGCTACACCTTC. The V and J genes are TRBV19 and TRBJ1-2; D is uncertain. This CDR3 spans 13 amino acids. Trimming cost V 5 bases and J 0 bases, with 7 bases left between them. Germline CDR1 reads LNHDA; CDR2 reads SQIVND (reference sequence).

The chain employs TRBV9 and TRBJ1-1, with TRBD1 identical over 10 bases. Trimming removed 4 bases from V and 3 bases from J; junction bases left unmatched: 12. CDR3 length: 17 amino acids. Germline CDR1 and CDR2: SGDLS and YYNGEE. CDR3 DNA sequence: TGTGCCAGCAGCCCCCACCCTCGGGACAGGGGCGACACTGAAGCTTTCTTT. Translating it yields CASSPHPRDRGDTEAFF.

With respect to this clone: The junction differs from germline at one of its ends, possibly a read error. The CDR3: CASRQAGATSYEQYF. CDR3 nucleotides: TGTGCCAGCAGGCAAGCGGGTGCCACCTCCTACGAGCAGTACTTC. The V call is TRBV4-2, the J call TRBJ2-7; the D gene is possibly TRBD2 (6 bases). Per germline, CDR1 LGHNA and CDR2 YNFKEQ. The CDR3 length is 15 residues.

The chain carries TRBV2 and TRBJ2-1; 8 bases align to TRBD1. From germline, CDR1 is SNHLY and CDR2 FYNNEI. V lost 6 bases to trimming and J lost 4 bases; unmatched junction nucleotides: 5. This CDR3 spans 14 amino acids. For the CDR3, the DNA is TGTGCCAGCAGGGCCGGGACAGGATACAATGAGCAGTTCTTC. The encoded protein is CASRAGTGYNEQFF.

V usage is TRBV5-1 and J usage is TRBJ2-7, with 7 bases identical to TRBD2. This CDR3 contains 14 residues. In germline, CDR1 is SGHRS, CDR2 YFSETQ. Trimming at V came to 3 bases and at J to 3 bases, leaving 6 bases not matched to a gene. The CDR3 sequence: CASSWGGADYEQYF. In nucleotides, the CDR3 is TGCGCCAGCAGCTGGGGGGGAGCGGACTACGAGCAGTACTTC.

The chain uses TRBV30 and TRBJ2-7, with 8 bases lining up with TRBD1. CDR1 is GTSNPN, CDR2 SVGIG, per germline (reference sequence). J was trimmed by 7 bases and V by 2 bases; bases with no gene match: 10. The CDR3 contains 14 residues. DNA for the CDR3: TGTGCCTGGAGTTTAGGACAGGGATCGAGGGAGCAGTACTTC. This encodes CAWSLGQGSREQYF.

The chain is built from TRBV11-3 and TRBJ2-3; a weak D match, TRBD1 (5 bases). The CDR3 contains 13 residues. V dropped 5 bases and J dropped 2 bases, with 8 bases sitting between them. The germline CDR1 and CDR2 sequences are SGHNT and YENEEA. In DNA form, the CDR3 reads TGTGCCAGCAGCCTGGACACCACAGATACGCAGTATTTT. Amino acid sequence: CASSLDTTDTQYF. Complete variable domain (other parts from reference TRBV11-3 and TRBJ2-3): EAGVVQSPRYKIIEKKQPVAFWCNPISGHNTLYWYLQNLGQGPELLIRYENEEAVDDSQLPKDRFSAERLKGVDSTLKIQPAELGDSAVYLCASSLDTTDTQYFGPGTRLTVL.